This TCR beta chain was captured by sequencing in a study of cytomegalovirus exposure and HLA in healthy donors. Turning to the study itself: The 95 to 150 validation repertoires, a later analysis reported, used the same platform as the approximately 650 first-cohort repertoires.

Comments on this clone: Its antigen is unidentified.

The data were produced by immunoSEQ multiplex PCR, yet TCRdb's version contains in-frame clones alone and is incomplete. The repertoire consists of roughly 150,000 clones, with approximately 96% occurring once and the leading ten covering 0.89%. Study-wide results and limits: Both high specificity and high sensitivity reportedly marked the classifier's diagnosis of cytomegalovirus status. According to a subsequent analysis, TCR clusters identified in the first cohort showed a tendency to co-occur across the approximately 130 validation repertoires.

The sample taken for sequencing was PBMCs. The receptor was derived from a woman between 18 and 29 years old in good health and CMV-seronegative.

CDR3 residues: CASSPDPPGKVLPYEQYF. The DNA of the CDR3 is TGCGCCAGCAGCCCCGATCCGCCAGGGAAAGTCCTTCCCTACGAGCAGTACTTC. The V gene is TRBV5-1, the J gene TRBJ2-7, with a weak D call TRBD1 (5 bases). Germline CDR1 and CDR2: SGHRS and YFSETQ. Trimming shortened V by 4 bases and J by 2 bases, and 25 bases separated the two germline ends. CDR3 length: 18 residues. Full variable domain (rest looked up from reference TRBV5-1 and TRBJ2-7): KAGVTQTPRYLIKTRGQQVTLSCSPISGHRSVSWYQQTPGQGLQFLFEYFSETQRNKGNFPGRFSGRQFSNSRSEMNVSTLELGDSALYLCASSPDPPGKVLPYEQYFGPGTRLTVT.